The present TCR beta chain was sequenced within a study of T cells in women clearing cervical HPV infection. Findings and limits, study-wide: CIN3+ cases had significantly higher TCR richness than controls; evenness did not differ. Each sample's T-cell count was unknown, possibly confounding richness. Controls had more TRBV6-7 (around 0.15%) than cases (about 0.11%).

Germline CDR1 reads SNHLY; CDR2 reads FYNNEI. The CDR3 consists of 14 residues. V was shortened by 7 bases and J by 0 bases, with 9 bases between the two germline ends. TCR beta CDR3 amplified by multiplex PCR from roughly 1,100 ng genomic DNA. Produced via immunoSEQ multiplex PCR; TCRdb's table is partial and in-frame only. The data include 34,000 or so clones; the top ten clones carry about 4.5%. Comments on this clone: Its antigen is still unknown. The read falls 3 residues short of the CDR3 end, and the missing part is taken from the germline J gene.

This TCR was recovered from a woman aged 18 to 75 with a cervical HPV16 infection that either progressed to CIN3+ or cleared (not recorded which). The chain links TRBV2 to TRBJ2-2; possible D gene TRBD1, 5 bases. Sequenced: blood buffy coat. The DNA read from the CDR3 is TGTGCCAGCATGACAGACTCGAACACCGGGGAG. It codes for CASMTDSNTGE. The CDR3 in its entirety is CASMTDSNTGELFF.